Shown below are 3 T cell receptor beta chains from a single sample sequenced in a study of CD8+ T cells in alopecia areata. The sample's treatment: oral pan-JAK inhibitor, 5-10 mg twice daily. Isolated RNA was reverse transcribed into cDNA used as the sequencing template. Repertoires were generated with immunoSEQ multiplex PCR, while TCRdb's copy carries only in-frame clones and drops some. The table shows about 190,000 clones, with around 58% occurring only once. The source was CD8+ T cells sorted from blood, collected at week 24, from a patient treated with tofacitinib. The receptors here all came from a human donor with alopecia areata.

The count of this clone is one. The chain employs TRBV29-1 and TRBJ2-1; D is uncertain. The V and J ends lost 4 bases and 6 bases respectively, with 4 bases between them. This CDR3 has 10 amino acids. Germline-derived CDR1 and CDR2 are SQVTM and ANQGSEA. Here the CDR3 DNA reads TGCAGCGTTGTTCGCAATGAGCAGTTCTTC. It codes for CSVVRNEQFF.

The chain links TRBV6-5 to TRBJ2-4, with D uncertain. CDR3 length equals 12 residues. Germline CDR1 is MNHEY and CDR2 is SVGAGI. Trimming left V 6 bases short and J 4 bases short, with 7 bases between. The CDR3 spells CASSNRKNIQYF. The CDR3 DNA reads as TGTGCCAGCAGCAACCGAAAAAACATTCAGTACTTC.

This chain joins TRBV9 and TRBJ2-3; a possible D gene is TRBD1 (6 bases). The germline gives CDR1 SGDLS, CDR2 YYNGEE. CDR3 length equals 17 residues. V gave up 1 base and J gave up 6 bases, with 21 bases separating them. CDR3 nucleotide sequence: TGTGCCAGCAGCGTACCGAAACAGGGCAGCTTCTCGGATACGCAGTATTTT. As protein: CASSVPKQGSFSDTQYF.